This T cell receptor beta chain was captured by sequencing in a study of cytomegalovirus exposure and HLA in healthy donors. Worth noting for this clone: Antigen: not known.

Primers: 60 Vbeta forward and 13 Jbeta reverse. Here immunoSEQ multiplex PCR was the method, and the copy in TCRdb shows in-frame clones only, minus some. This repertoire shows roughly 170,000 clones, around 80% found once; its top ten account for under 5%. The CDR3 is made up of 14 amino acids. Germline CDR1 reads SGHDN; CDR2 reads FVKESK. The V and J ends lost 1 base and 10 bases respectively, with 14 bases between them. The study, taken as a whole, reports: It is likely that the observed cluster of highly shared sequence variants was a sequencing artifact. Some public TCRs appeared in many individuals, while most sequences were rare. An analysis that was carried out later associated 16,000 or so TCR beta sequences with HLA alleles at 0.05 false discovery rate.

This TCR derives from a man aged 18-30 years in good health and CMV-seronegative. V is TRBV14 and J is TRBJ2-1; tentative D call: TRBD2 (7 bases). Sequencing was carried out using PBMCs. This CDR3 is CASSQGGGLGEQFF. Here the CDR3 DNA reads TGTGCCAGCAGCCAAGGGGGGGGGCTAGGGGAGCAGTTCTTC.